The clone carrying this T cell receptor (beta chain) was detected a few times. Its antigen remains unknown. The CDR3 loop spans 15 amino acids. Germline assignment: CDR1 LGHNA and CDR2 YSLEER. Trimming pared 0 bases from V and 7 bases from J, leaving 15 bases between. Generation of bulk TCR libraries relied on previously described methods and listed TCR primers. TCRdb itself ran the PCR reads through MiXCR, one entry per CDR3 protein. The sample contains nearly 650,000 distinct CDR3 sequences, about 25% of which appear only once. The data were obtained in a study of molecular identifiers for immune sequencing clone quantification. Study-wide findings and caveats: Among about a million naive cells, spiked Jurkat TCR RNA from a single cell was reportedly detectable.

The J gene is TRBJ2-5, the V gene TRBV4-3; D gene unclear. This receptor was identified in a human donor in good health. Some libraries in this study had Jurkat cell RNA spiked in. The sample taken for sequencing was naive CD8+ T cells from blood, with Jurkat cell RNA spiked in. Specified subset: FACS-sorted CD8+CD4-CCR7+CD45RA+ naive T cells. This CDR3 reads CASSQDYDPGWTQYF. In nucleotides, the CDR3 is TGCGCCAGCAGCCAAGACTACGACCCTGGCTGGACCCAGTACTTC.